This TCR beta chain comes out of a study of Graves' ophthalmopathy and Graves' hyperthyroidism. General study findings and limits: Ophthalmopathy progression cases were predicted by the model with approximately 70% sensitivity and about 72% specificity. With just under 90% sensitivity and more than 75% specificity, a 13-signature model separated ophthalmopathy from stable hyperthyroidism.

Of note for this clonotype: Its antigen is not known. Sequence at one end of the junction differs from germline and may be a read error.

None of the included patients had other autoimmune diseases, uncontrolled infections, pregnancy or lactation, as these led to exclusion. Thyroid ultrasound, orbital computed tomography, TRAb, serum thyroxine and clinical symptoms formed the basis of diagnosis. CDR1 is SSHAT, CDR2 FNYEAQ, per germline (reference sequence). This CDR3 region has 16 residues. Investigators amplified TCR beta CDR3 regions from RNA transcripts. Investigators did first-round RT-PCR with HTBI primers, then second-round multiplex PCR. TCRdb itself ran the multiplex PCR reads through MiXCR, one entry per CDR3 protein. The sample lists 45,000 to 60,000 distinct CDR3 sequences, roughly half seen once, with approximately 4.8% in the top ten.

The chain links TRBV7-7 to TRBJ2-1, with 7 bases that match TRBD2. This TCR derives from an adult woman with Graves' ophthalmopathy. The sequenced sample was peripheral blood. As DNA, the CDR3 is TGTGCTAGCAGCTTGGCTAGCGGTACGCCGTACAATGAGCAGTTCTTC. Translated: CASSLASGTPYNEQFF.